A single sample gave rise to the 15 T cell receptor beta chains below, sequenced in a study of early T cells in non-severe SARS-CoV-2 infection. TCRdb reprocessed the 5' RACE reads with MiXCR, giving one entry per CDR3 protein. The sample consists of some 22,000 distinct CDR3 sequences, more than 3.5% of them appearing once. Material for sequencing was whole blood. These receptors were obtained from an adult who was a healthcare worker with PCR-confirmed SARS-CoV-2 infection or an uninfected control (not recorded which).

This chain connects TRBV24-1 to TRBJ2-3; D is possibly TRBD2 (5 bases). The CDR3 length is 11 residues. Trimming removed 7 bases at V and 5 bases at J, with 6 bases between. Germline CDR1 reads KGHDR; CDR2 reads SFDVKD. CDR3 nucleotides: TGTGCCACCAGAGAGGGAGATACGCAGTATTTT. Protein: CATREGDTQYF.

A few counts support this clonotype. This chain connects TRBV5-1 to TRBJ2-1; perhaps TRBD2 as D (5 bases). The CDR3 is made up of 13 amino acids. V was clipped by 4 bases and J by 5 bases, with 10 bases between them. Per germline, CDR1 SGHRS and CDR2 YFSETQ. The CDR3 reads CASSVGSDNEQFF. CDR3 coding DNA: TGCGCCAGCAGCGTAGGGAGCGACAATGAGCAGTTCTTC.

This clonotype showed up many times. The rearrangement joins TRBV20-1 to TRBJ2-7; a possible D gene is TRBD1 (5 bases). This CDR3 comprises 14 residues. V gave up 4 bases and J gave up 7 bases, with 20 bases separating them. Germline values: CDR1 DFQATT, CDR2 SNEGSKA (reference sequence). CDR3 nucleotide sequence: TGCAGTGCTATGACCAGGGTTGGGCCAGGGGAGCAGTACTTC. Its protein product is CSAMTRVGPGEQYF.

This clonotype was observed many times. The CDR3, as DNA: TGTGCCAGCAGCCCCAGACTGATAGCTAACTATGGCTACACCTTC. Protein: CASSPRLIANYGYTF. The J gene is TRBJ1-2, the V gene TRBV13; the D is unclear. CDR1 is PRHDT and CDR2 is FYEKMQ in the germline V gene (reference sequence). V was cut by 5 bases and J by 0 bases, with 13 bases left in between. This CDR3 contains 15 residues.

This clonotype was recorded at least ten times. The rearrangement joins TRBV29-1 to TRBJ2-1; D is undetermined. Trimming removed 0 bases from V and 6 bases from J, with 9 bases in between. This CDR3 region has 13 residues. In germline, CDR1 is SQVTM, CDR2 ANQGSEA. The CDR3 region is CSVEDLTSNEQFF. In nucleotides, the CDR3 is TGCAGCGTTGAAGATCTGACGTCCAATGAGCAGTTCTTC.

This clonotype showed up many times. The V gene is TRBV29-1, the J gene TRBJ2-3; D call uncertain. The CDR3 has 16 amino acids. The V end was cut by 0 bases, the J end by 2 bases, with 15 bases between. Germline V gene data show CDR1 as SQVTM and CDR2 as ANQGSEA. CDR3: CSVEDHRIPYTDTQYF. In nucleotides, the CDR3 is TGCAGCGTTGAAGATCATCGGATCCCCTACACAGATACGCAGTATTTT.

In this sample, this clonotype turned up many times. The chain uses TRBV14 and TRBJ2-3; D may match TRBD1 or TRBD2 (5 bases each). This CDR3 contains 20 residues. The germline V gene encodes CDR1 SGHDN and CDR2 FVKESK. Trimming removed 4 bases at V and 2 bases at J, with 28 bases between. The CDR3 DNA reads TGTGCCAGCAGCCCACCTCCTCGAGGGGCCCGGAACGGGACCACAGATACGCAGTATTTT. Its translation is CASSPPPRGARNGTTDTQYF.

This clonotype was seen repeatedly, ten times or more. The chain has TRBV15 and TRBJ2-1; TRBD2 agrees at 9 bases. With 3 bases clipped from V and 7 bases from J, the junction kept 7 bases outside the gene matches. There are 15 residues in the CDR3. Per the germline V gene, CDR1 is LNHNV and CDR2 is YYDKDF (reference sequence). This chain's CDR3 is CATSSPGLAINEQFF. The CDR3 DNA sequence: TGTGCCACCAGCAGTCCGGGACTAGCTATAAATGAGCAGTTCTTC.

This clonotype was found many times. V gene TRBV6-2 or TRBV6-3 combines with J gene TRBJ1-5, with D hard to call. Trimming took off 7 bases at V and 1 base at J, with 11 bases between the two ends. CDR3 length: 14 amino acids. CDR1 MNHEY and CDR2 SVGEGT come from the germline V gene. The CDR3 region is CASTFDGSNQPQHF. CDR3 bases: TGTGCCAGCACCTTTGACGGAAGCAATCAGCCCCAGCATTTT.

This clonotype has just a few counts. The V gene is TRBV4-2, the J gene TRBJ2-7; no definite D call. Germline-derived CDR1 and CDR2 are LGHNA and YNFKEQ. The V end lost 4 bases, the J end lost 0 bases, and 16 bases lay between the germline ends. The CDR3 consists of 16 residues. The CDR3 spells CASSRGSLSSSYEQYF. For the CDR3, the DNA is TGTGCCAGCAGCCGCGGATCACTTAGTAGCTCCTACGAGCAGTACTTC.

In this sample, this clonotype turned up many times. The V gene is TRBV12-3 or TRBV12-4, the J gene TRBJ2-1; 7 nucleotides align to TRBD1. The V segment lost 1 base and the J segment 8 bases; nucleotides outside the gene matches: 5. This CDR3 comprises 14 residues. CDR3 coding DNA: TGTGCCAGCAGTTTAGGGACAGGCTCCCATGAGCAGTTCTTC. Its translation is CASSLGTGSHEQFF.

As to this clonotype: Since a much larger clone is just one base distant, this may be a read error. The gene calls are TRBV28 and TRBJ2-7, with unresolved D. CDR1 MDHEN and CDR2 SYDVKM come from the germline V gene. The CDR3 runs to 14 residues. As DNA, the CDR3 is TGTGCCAGCAGTTTAGGAAGGGCCTCCTACAAGCAGTACTTC. It is translated as CASSLGRASYKQYF.

This clonotype was observed at least ten times. The chain uses TRBV27 and TRBJ2-5; 9 nucleotides agree with TRBD2. The CDR3 is made up of 15 amino acids. With V trimmed by 4 bases and J by 3 bases, 6 bases remained unmatched. Germline-derived CDR1 and CDR2 are MNHEY and SMNVEV (reference sequence). The CDR3 loop reads CASSSGLAGKETQYF. The CDR3 DNA reads TGTGCCAGCAGTTCCGGGCTAGCGGGGAAAGAGACCCAGTACTTC.

This clonotype was picked up many times. The rearrangement links TRBV19 to TRBJ2-7; D call uncertain. Germline V CDR1 and CDR2: LNHDA, SQIVND (reference sequence). This CDR3 is built from 13 residues. The V gene lost 3 bases and the J gene lost 3 bases, with 9 bases spanning the gap. The CDR3 DNA reads TGTGCCAGTAGTATCGACCCTCACTACGAGCAGTACTTC. It yields the protein CASSIDPHYEQYF. Full variable domain (missing parts from reference TRBV19 and TRBJ2-7): DGGITQSPKYLFRKEGQNVTLSCEQNLNHDAMYWYRQDPGQGLRLIYYSQIVNDFQKGDIAEGYSVSREKKESFPLTVTSAQKNPTAFYLCASSIDPHYEQYFGPGTRLTVT.

This clonotype occurred many times. The chain employs TRBV12-5 and TRBJ2-5, with 13 nucleotides matching TRBD2. Per the germline V gene, CDR1 is LGHNT and CDR2 is FRNRAP. Trimming cost V 3 bases and J 0 bases; bases outside gene matches: 1. The CDR3 runs to 16 residues. CDR3 DNA: TGTGCTAGTGGTTTAGGACTAGCGGGGGACCAAGAGACCCAGTACTTC. It encodes CASGLGLAGDQETQYF.